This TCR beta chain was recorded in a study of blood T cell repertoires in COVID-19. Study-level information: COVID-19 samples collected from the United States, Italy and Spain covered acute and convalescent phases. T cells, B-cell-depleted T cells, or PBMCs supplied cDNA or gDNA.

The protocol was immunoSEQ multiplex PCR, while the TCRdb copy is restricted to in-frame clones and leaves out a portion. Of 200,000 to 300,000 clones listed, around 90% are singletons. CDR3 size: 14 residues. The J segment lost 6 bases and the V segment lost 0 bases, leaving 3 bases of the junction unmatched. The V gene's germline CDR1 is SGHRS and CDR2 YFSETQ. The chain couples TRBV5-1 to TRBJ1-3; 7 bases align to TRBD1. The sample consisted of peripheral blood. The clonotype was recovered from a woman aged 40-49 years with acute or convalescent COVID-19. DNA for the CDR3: TGCGCCAGCAGCTTGGATACAGGGGCAAACACCATATATTTT. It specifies CASSLDTGANTIYF.